These 8 T cell receptor beta chains share one sample of origin, sequenced in a study of cytomegalovirus exposure and HLA in healthy donors. In the PCR, 60 Vbeta and 13 Jbeta primers were used. Generated by immunoSEQ multiplex PCR, the TCRdb table keeps only in-frame clones and is missing some. This sample has fewer than 350,000 clones, with roughly 90% found just once. Sequences were obtained from PBMCs. The source of these receptors is a woman in her late teens or twenties in good health and CMV-seronegative.

The chain couples TRBV7-9 to TRBJ2-7; tentatively, D is TRBD2 (6 bases). Per the germline V gene, CDR1 is SEHNR and CDR2 is FQNEAQ (reference sequence). V was cut by 6 bases and J by 6 bases, with 27 bases left in between. This CDR3 is 17 amino acids long. The CDR3 bases are TGTGCCAGCAGTAGGTCAGGGAGGAACGACTTGGTGGGCGAGCAGTACTTC. Translation gives CASSRSGRNDLVGEQYF.

This clone has a single count. The rearrangement links TRBV2 to TRBJ2-7, with D perhaps TRBD2 (5 bases). This CDR3 has 15 amino acids. V was trimmed by 6 bases and J by 1 base, leaving 16 bases between them. Germline V gene data show CDR1 as SNHLY and CDR2 as FYNNEI. The CDR3 loop reads CASSQRAGSSYEQYF. CDR3 coding DNA: TGTGCCAGCAGCCAAAGGGCGGGTTCTTCCTACGAGCAGTACTTC.

V is TRBV2 and J is TRBJ2-7, with 11 bases that match TRBD2. The CDR3 runs 14 residues. Germline values: CDR1 SNHLY, CDR2 FYNNEI. V shed 7 bases and J 4 bases; nucleotides not matched to a gene: 6. DNA of the CDR3: TGTGCCAGCAACCTAGCGGGGGGCGTATACGAGCAGTACTTC. Translated, it gives CASNLAGGVYEQYF.

The chain uses TRBV5-1 and TRBJ1-1; 9 positions agree with TRBD1. This CDR3 is 15 amino acids long. CDR1 is SGHRS, CDR2 YFSETQ, per germline. J was trimmed by 1 base and V by 3 bases; bases with no gene match: 4. CDR3 coding DNA: TGCGCCAGCAGCTCGGACAGGGGACGGAACACTGAAGCTTTCTTT. It specifies CASSSDRGRNTEAFF.

This clone has a handful of counts. V and J are TRBV30 and TRBJ1-2, with D perhaps matching TRBD1 (6 bases). Germline lookup yields CDR1 GTSNPN and CDR2 SVGIG (reference sequence). Deletions cut 0 bases from V and 2 bases from J, with 13 bases between. This CDR3 region has 15 residues. Here the CDR3 reads CAWSVPDRRNYGYTF. The CDR3 DNA follows: TGTGCCTGGAGTGTACCCGACAGGCGGAACTATGGCTACACCTTC.

The CDR3 bases are TGTGCCAGCAGTGTGCAGGGCGGGGGTGAAAAACTGTTTTTT. Protein sequence: CASSVQGGGEKLFF. The chain joins TRBV2 to TRBJ1-4, with D possibly matching TRBD1 (5 bases). This CDR3 is 14 amino acids long. Trimming removed 4 bases at V and 7 bases at J, with 13 bases between. Germline assignment: CDR1 SNHLY and CDR2 FYNNEI.

This clone was detected only once. CDR3 region: CATSPAQGGPGSYEQYF. CDR3 sequence (DNA): TGTGCCACCAGCCCTGCCCAGGGGGGCCCGGGCTCCTACGAGCAGTACTTC. V and J are TRBV15 and TRBJ2-7, with a possible D match to TRBD1 (7 bases). V was cut by 5 bases and J by 0 bases, with 20 bases left in between. Germline CDR1 is LNHNV and CDR2 is YYDKDF (reference sequence). The CDR3 runs to 17 residues.

The rearrangement uses TRBV6-5 and TRBJ1-2; the match to TRBD1 covers 10 bases. V shed 0 bases, J shed 4 bases, and the junction held 5 bases outside the gene matches. Germline CDR1 is MNHEY and CDR2 is SVGAGI. CDR3 length: 16 amino acids. The CDR3 region is CASSYSGTGDSYGYTF. In DNA form, the CDR3 reads TGTGCCAGCAGTTACTCCGGGACAGGGGATTCCTATGGCTACACCTTC.